The entry that follows covers one TCR beta chain sequence. This sample stems from a study of blood T cell repertoires in COVID-19. As for the study in general: Italy, Spain and the United States were the sources of the convalescent and acute COVID-19 samples. T cells, B-cell-depleted T cells, or PBMCs provided the cDNA or gDNA that served as material.

Recruitment covered about 25 US areas and drew participants whose ages spanned about 18 to 89 years. Cohort placement rested on clinical history that participants reported themselves. Libraries were prepared by immunoSEQ multiplex PCR; TCRdb keeps only in-frame clonotypes and omits some of them. The data show about 150,000 clones, approximately 84% seen once. From germline, CDR1 is SGHRS and CDR2 YFSETQ. V lost 3 bases and J 5 bases, leaving 14 bases between the germline ends. This CDR3 comprises 15 residues. This sequence joins TRBV5-1 and TRBJ1-4; D is possibly TRBD1 (5 bases). Sequenced input: PBMCs or T cells enriched from blood (not recorded which). This clonotype originated in a woman between 50 and 59 years old with acute COVID-19. CDR3 coding DNA: TGCGCCAGCAGCTACGCAGGGTACCTGAATGAAAAACTGTTTTTT. It translates to CASSYAGYLNEKLFF.